Listed here are 21 T cell receptor beta chains from one sample, sequenced in a study of STAT5B mutations in CD4+ large granular lymphocyte leukemia. Clones were sequenced by immunoSEQ multiplex PCR, and TCRdb holds only the in-frame ones, with some missing. The repertoire holds about 32,000 clones, with around two thirds as singletons. Sequencing was carried out using CD4+ T cells from blood buffy coats. The receptor set was obtained from a human donor in good health.

The chain couples TRBV6-5 to TRBJ2-1; 14 positions agree with TRBD2. V lost 6 bases, J lost 7 bases, and 2 bases stayed unmatched. The CDR3 contains 14 residues. Germline assignment: CDR1 MNHEY and CDR2 SVGAGI. CDR3 nucleotide sequence: TGTGCCAGCAGGGGACTAGCGGGAGTTAATGAGCAGTTCTTC. It is translated as CASRGLAGVNEQFF.

This sequence joins TRBV5-6 and TRBJ2-3, with 8 positions matching TRBD1. The CDR3 runs 14 residues. Trimming cost V 3 bases and J 6 bases; bases outside gene matches: 6. Germline lookup yields CDR1 SGHDT and CDR2 YYEEEE. For the CDR3, the DNA is TGTGCCAGCAGCTCCCGGACAGGGAAGGATACGCAGTATTTT. Translating gives CASSSRTGKDTQYF.

This rearrangement joins TRBV9 to TRBJ2-7; TRBD1 might be the D (5 bases). The CDR3 consists of 15 residues. Germline V CDR1 and CDR2: SGDLS, YYNGEE. V was shortened by 4 bases and J by 7 bases, with 21 bases between the two germline ends. This CDR3 is CASSRADTLIWEQYF. The CDR3 DNA reads TGTGCCAGCAGCCGCGCGGACACCCTAATCTGGGAGCAGTACTTC.

The gene calls are TRBV7-9 and TRBJ2-1; 8 bases fit TRBD2. The CDR3 is 18 amino acids. Germline trimming cut 2 bases from V and 2 bases from J; bases unmatched to any gene: 11. Looked up from germline, CDR1 is SEHNR and CDR2 is FQNEAQ (reference sequence). CDR3 in DNA: TGTGCCAGCAGCTTAATTCTTGCACGGACTAGCCCCTACAATGAGCAGTTCTTC. Amino acid sequence: CASSLILARTSPYNEQFF. Full variable domain (missing parts from reference TRBV7-9 and TRBJ2-1): DTGVSQNPRHKITKRGQNVTFRCDPISEHNRLYWYRQTLGQGPEFLTYFQNEAQLEKSRLLSDRFSAERPKGSFSTLEIQRTEQGDSAMYLCASSLILARTSPYNEQFFGPGTRLTVL.

In its sample, this clone was seen a few times. CDR3 region: CASRQTVPHGNQPQHF. CDR3 bases: TGTGCCAGCAGGCAAACAGTGCCCCACGGCAATCAGCCCCAGCATTTT. The gene calls are TRBV6-6 and TRBJ1-5; the D is unclear. Germline lookup yields CDR1 MNHNY and CDR2 SVGAGI (reference sequence). This CDR3 contains 16 residues. V was pared by 6 bases and J by 2 bases, with 17 bases between.

The chain has TRBV27 and TRBJ2-3, with 9 bases fitting TRBD2. Germline-derived CDR1 and CDR2 are MNHEY and SMNVEV (reference sequence). With 0 bases clipped from V and 1 base from J, the junction kept 11 bases outside the gene matches. The CDR3 sequence is 19 residues long. In DNA form, the CDR3 reads TGTGCCAGCAGTTTATCGATCGGTTCGACTAGCGGTGGCACAGATACGCAGTATTTT. It codes for CASSLSIGSTSGGTDTQYF.

The J gene is TRBJ2-5, the V gene TRBV13; TRBD2 matches 13 bases. The CDR3 spans 18 residues. J was trimmed by 0 bases and V by 6 bases; bases with no gene match: 10. CDR1 PRHDT and CDR2 FYEKMQ come from the germline V gene (reference sequence). CDR3 coding DNA: TGTGCCAGCAGGCAGAGTACTAGCGGGGGGGAGTACCAAGAGACCCAGTACTTC. Translated, it gives CASRQSTSGGEYQETQYF.

The table lists this clone with a few counts. J is TRBJ1-6 and V is TRBV6-5, with 9 bases lining up with TRBD1. There are 14 residues in the CDR3. CDR1 and CDR2 (germline): MNHEY, SVGAGI. With V trimmed by 6 bases and J by 10 bases, 7 bases remained unmatched. CDR3 residues: CASRIGTGWSPLHF. CDR3 in DNA: TGTGCCAGCAGAATCGGGACAGGGTGGTCACCCCTCCACTTT.

This chain uses TRBV6-1 with TRBJ1-1; weak D call: TRBD1 (5 bases). This CDR3 region has 14 residues. With 1 base removed from V and 5 bases from J, the gap between germline ends came to 11 bases. Germline lookup yields CDR1 MNHNS and CDR2 SASEGT. DNA for the CDR3: TGTGCCAGCAGTGAAGGTGGGGCTGTGACTGAAGCTTTCTTT. Its translation: CASSEGGAVTEAFF.

The genes are TRBV5-5 and TRBJ2-7; tentatively, D is TRBD1 (6 bases). The V end lost 0 bases, the J end lost 3 bases, and 10 bases lay between the germline ends. Germline V lookup: CDR1 SGHKS, CDR2 YYEKEE (reference sequence). This CDR3 comprises 14 residues. CDR3 protein: CASSLATGNYEQYF. In DNA form, the CDR3 reads TGTGCCAGCAGCTTGGCTACAGGGAACTACGAGCAGTACTTC.

The rearrangement links TRBV28 to TRBJ2-3; D is unclear. This CDR3 spans 14 amino acids. CDR1 and CDR2 (germline): MDHEN, SYDVKM. Trimming left V 8 bases short and J 0 bases short, with 12 bases between. CDR3 amino acids: CASGRGYSTDTQYF. The DNA for the CDR3 is TGTGCCAGCGGCCGCGGATACAGCACAGATACGCAGTATTTT. Full variable domain (missing parts from reference TRBV28 and TRBJ2-3): DVKVTQSSRYLVKRTGEKVFLECVQDMDHENMFWYRQDPGLGLRLIYFSYDVKMKEKGDIPEGYSVSREKKERFSLILESASTNQTSMYLCASGRGYSTDTQYFGPGTRLTVL.

The chain couples TRBV18 to TRBJ1-3, with D maybe TRBD1 (5 bases). CDR1 is KGHSH, CDR2 LQKENI, per germline. CDR3 length: 15 amino acids. Deletions cut 5 bases from V and 3 bases from J, with 14 bases between. This chain's CDR3 is CASSSQGVIGNTIYF. In DNA form, the CDR3 reads TGTGCCAGCTCATCTCAAGGGGTTATTGGAAACACCATATATTTT.

The genes are TRBV19 and TRBJ2-3, with D hard to call. Germline CDR1 is LNHDA and CDR2 is SQIVND (reference sequence). This CDR3 contains 13 residues. The V and J ends lost 5 bases and 4 bases respectively, with 10 bases between them. The DNA for the CDR3 is TGTGCCAGTAGTTTACCTCCCGCAGATACGCAGTATTTT. It codes for CASSLPPADTQYF. Together with reference TRBV19 and TRBJ2-3, the CDR3 gives the full variable domain: DGGITQSPKYLFRKEGQNVTLSCEQNLNHDAMYWYRQDPGQGLRLIYYSQIVNDFQKGDIAEGYSVSREKKESFPLTVTSAQKNPTAFYLCASSLPPADTQYFGPGTRLTVL.

J is TRBJ2-7 and V is TRBV10-1; TRBD1 is a possible D gene (6 bases). Germline V gene lookup returns CDR1 WNHNN and CDR2 SYGVQD (reference sequence). The CDR3 consists of 12 residues. V was shortened by 4 bases and J by 6 bases, with 10 bases between the two germline ends. CDR3 nucleotides: TGCGCCAGCAGTGGGAGACAGGCCGAGCAGTACTTC. This sequence encodes CASSGRQAEQYF.

V and J are TRBV6-1 and TRBJ1-1; D is possibly TRBD1 (5 bases). The CDR3 covers 14 residues. Germline assignment: CDR1 MNHNS and CDR2 SASEGT. V dropped 3 bases and J dropped 7 bases, with 15 bases sitting between them. The CDR3 here is CASSDQGRGGEAFF. Written as DNA, the CDR3 is TGTGCCAGCAGTGATCAGGGACGGGGCGGTGAAGCTTTCTTT.

A few counts support this clone. The same CDR3 can be traced to other DNA sequences in this sample. This chain links TRBV5-1 with TRBJ1-1; D not resolved. The CDR3 covers 13 residues. Trimming removed 0 bases from V and 2 bases from J, with 5 bases in between. Looked up from germline, CDR1 is SGHRS and CDR2 is YFSETQ. CDR3 loop: CASSLEGNTEAFF. DNA for the CDR3: TGCGCCAGCAGCTTGGAAGGAAACACTGAAGCTTTCTTT.

The rearrangement links TRBV28 to TRBJ1-4; D is perhaps TRBD1 (5 bases). Germline assignment: CDR1 MDHEN and CDR2 SYDVKM. This CDR3 has 16 amino acids. The germline V and J ends were trimmed by 5 bases and 8 bases, with 21 bases remaining between them. Here the CDR3 reads CASSTGTASIGEKLFF. The CDR3 region has the DNA TGTGCCAGCAGTACCGGGACGGCCTCGATAGGGGAAAAACTGTTTTTT. The full variable domain, its missing parts supplied by reference TRBV28 and TRBJ1-4, is DVKVTQSSRYLVKRTGEKVFLECVQDMDHENMFWYRQDPGLGLRLIYFSYDVKMKEKGDIPEGYSVSREKKERFSLILESASTNQTSMYLCASSTGTASIGEKLFFGSGTQLSVL.

V and J are TRBV4-1 and TRBJ2-3, with 10 bases fitting TRBD2. V shed 3 bases and J 4 bases; nucleotides not matched to a gene: 4. This CDR3 comprises 15 residues. The V gene's germline CDR1 is MGHRA and CDR2 YSYEKL. The CDR3 DNA is TGCGCCAGCAGCCACATCCTAGCGGGGGCAGATACGCAGTATTTT. This gives the protein CASSHILAGADTQYF.

This clone was detected only a few times. The chain links TRBV5-4 to TRBJ2-4, with 7 bases matching TRBD1. Trimming at V came to 0 bases and at J to 3 bases, leaving 3 bases not matched to a gene. Per germline, CDR1 SGHNT and CDR2 YYREEE (reference sequence). This CDR3 has 15 amino acids. The CDR3 spells CASSLVQGDKNIQYF. The CDR3 DNA follows: TGTGCCAGCAGCTTGGTTCAGGGGGACAAAAACATTCAGTACTTC. Drawing the rest from reference TRBV5-4 and TRBJ2-4, the complete variable domain is ETGVTQSPTHLIKTRGQQVTLRCSSQSGHNTVSWYQQALGQGPQFIFQYYREEENGRGNFPPRFSGLQFPNYSSELNVNALELDDSALYLCASSLVQGDKNIQYFGAGTRLSVL.

The CDR3 is CASSYDGRNEQFF. The DNA for the CDR3 is TGTGCCAGCAGTTATGACGGTCGTAATGAGCAGTTCTTC. V gene TRBV6-5 combines with J gene TRBJ2-1; D gene ambiguous. The V gene lost 3 bases and the J gene lost 7 bases, with 10 bases spanning the gap. Germline CDR1 reads MNHEY; CDR2 reads SVGAGI. This CDR3 has 13 amino acids.

The V call is TRBV30, the J call TRBJ2-5, with TRBD2 as a possible D gene (5 bases). V was cut by 1 base and J by 6 bases, with 15 bases left in between. This CDR3 comprises 14 residues. The germline gives CDR1 GTSNPN, CDR2 SVGIG (reference sequence). The CDR3 region has the DNA TGTGCCTGGAGTGCCCCCCCGGGGTGGAAGACCCAGTACTTC. Protein product: CAWSAPPGWKTQYF.